This TCR beta chain derives from a study of blood T cell repertoires in COVID-19. The CDR3 runs 16 residues. V trimming: 0 bases; J trimming: 9 bases; junction bases outside the gene matches: 7. Germline values: CDR1 SGHRS, CDR2 YFSETQ. The method was immunoSEQ multiplex PCR; TCRdb's version includes in-frame clones alone and lacks a portion of them. Here the sample spans some 87,000 clones, 80% being singletons. This rearrangement joins TRBV5-1 to TRBJ2-1; TRBD2 matches at 12 bases. The sequencing input was peripheral blood. This receptor was taken from a man between 50 and 59 years old who had recovered from COVID-19. CDR3 DNA: TGCGCCAGCAGCTTGGCCTGGGCTAGCGGGAGGGCTGAGCAGTTCTTC. Protein sequence: CASSLAWASGRAEQFF. Variable domain in full (rest from reference TRBV5-1 and TRBJ2-1): KAGVTQTPRYLIKTRGQQVTLSCSPISGHRSVSWYQQTPGQGLQFLFEYFSETQRNKGNFPGRFSGRQFSNSRSEMNVSTLELGDSALYLCASSLAWASGRAEQFFGPGTRLTVL.